This T cell receptor (beta chain) comes out of a study of graft-versus-host responses after intestinal transplantation. Study at large: In this cohort, recipients had multivisceral, liver-intestinal, or isolated intestinal transplants. Following induction with anti-thymocyte globulin, all recipients were given tacrolimus and steroids for about 3 years.

TCRdb keeps only in-frame clones here, not all; method: immunoSEQ multiplex PCR. The sample contains about 9,800 clones, about 90% of which appear only once. Concerning this clone itself: Its antigen is unknown.

Study-wide results and limits: Graft-versus-host to host-versus-graft clonal ratios in allografts were high in patients with graft-donor T cell macrochimerism.

Specimen: PBMCs, collected roughly 46 days after intestinal transplant. The sequence was collected from a human patient who received an intestinal transplant, so some T cells may come from the graft donor.

For the CDR3, the DNA is TGTGCCAGCAGCTTAGTGGCAGTAGCCAAAAACATTCAGTACTTC. It translates to CASSLVAVAKNIQYF. This rearrangement joins TRBV7-9 to TRBJ2-4; D not resolved. Trimming cost V 1 base and J 0 bases, with 7 bases left between them. Per germline, CDR1 SEHNR and CDR2 FQNEAQ (reference sequence). CDR3 length: 15 residues.